The 25 T cell receptor beta chains listed next were all sequenced from one sample in a study of T cell responses to AZD1222 COVID-19 vaccine (dated by TCRdb to about 2021). Library generation was performed with the immunoSEQ multiplex PCR assay. TCRdb took over this immuneACCESS table, retaining in-frame rearrangements with V and J assigned. Such tables are incomplete; in checked studies, under half of the missing clones stem from an unresolved V gene, and the remainder is unexplained. The sample table shows about 46,000 clones, and over 85% are seen once. The ten largest clones add up to 1% to 1.3% of the sample. In the paper's terms, the time point label means: about 28 days (+/-7) after the second vaccine dose. The sample was peripheral blood, taken 28 days after the second AZD1222 dose. The source of these receptors is an adult who received the AZD1222 COVID-19 vaccine.

This chain uses TRBV20-1 with TRBJ2-7; D is undetermined. The CDR3 is made up of 11 amino acids. Germline CDR1 DFQATT, CDR2 SNEGSKA (reference sequence). V was pared by 6 bases and J by 4 bases, with 10 bases between. The CDR3 region is CSAPTAYEQYF. CDR3 nucleotides: TGCAGTGCCCCAACCGCGTACGAGCAGTACTTC.

The CDR3 bases are TGTGCCAGTAGTGTGCAGATGAACACTGAAGCTTTCTTT. Amino acids: CASSVQMNTEAFF. The chain recombines TRBV19 with TRBJ1-1; D unclear. Trimming took off 5 bases at V and 0 bases at J, with 7 bases between the two ends. Germline V lookup: CDR1 LNHDA, CDR2 SQIVND (reference sequence). The CDR3 is 13 amino acids.

This rearrangement joins TRBV12-3 or TRBV12-4 to TRBJ1-1; D gene uncertain. The V end lost 5 bases, the J end lost 2 bases, and 6 bases lay between the germline ends. The CDR3 has 12 amino acids. For the CDR3, the DNA is TGTGCCAGCAGTCCTCATAACACTGAAGCTTTCTTT. Protein: CASSPHNTEAFF.

The chain uses TRBV4-1 and TRBJ2-7; TRBD1 matches at 9 bases. The V gene end was trimmed by 1 base and the J gene end by 5 bases; junction bases not matched to a gene: 6. Per germline, CDR1 MGHRA and CDR2 YSYEKL. The CDR3 extends over 15 amino acids. The CDR3 sequence is CASSQGTGVLDEQYF. The CDR3 DNA reads TGCGCCAGCAGCCAAGGGACAGGGGTTCTAGACGAGCAGTACTTC.

This chain uses TRBV6-1 with TRBJ2-3; D is uncertain. The germline CDR1 and CDR2 sequences are MNHNS and SASEGT. V was trimmed by 0 bases and J by 4 bases, leaving 2 bases between them. This CDR3 comprises 12 residues. The CDR3 is CASSEAADTQYF. CDR3 coding DNA: TGTGCCAGCAGTGAAGCGGCAGATACGCAGTATTTT.

The V gene is TRBV18, the J gene TRBJ1-1, with a possible D match to TRBD1 (5 bases). Germline CDR1 is KGHSH and CDR2 is LQKENI. Trimming took 3 bases from V and 6 from J, leaving 17 bases between them. There are 15 residues in the CDR3. CDR3 amino acids: CASSPRGVQRAEAFF. CDR3 bases: TGTGCCAGCTCACCGCGGGGGGTCCAGAGGGCTGAAGCTTTCTTT.

The chain joins TRBV11-2 to TRBJ2-5; D is perhaps TRBD1 (5 bases). The V gene lost 1 base and the J gene lost 2 bases, with 11 bases spanning the gap. The CDR3 runs 15 residues. Germline loops: CDR1 SGHAT, CDR2 FQNNGV. CDR3 protein: CASSLGPGHQETQYF. In nucleotides, the CDR3 is TGTGCCAGCAGCTTAGGGCCAGGGCATCAAGAGACCCAGTACTTC.

The chain employs TRBV4-3 and TRBJ1-4; 7 bases align to TRBD1. Germline loops: CDR1 LGHNA, CDR2 YSLEER. The CDR3 loop spans 16 amino acids. The ends lost 2 bases at V and 4 bases at J; junction bases unmatched: 7. This chain's CDR3 is CASSQLLTGFNEKLFF. CDR3 in DNA: TGCGCCAGCAGCCAACTATTGACAGGGTTTAATGAAAAACTGTTTTTT.

The rearrangement joins TRBV6-5 to TRBJ2-5, with TRBD2 identical over 9 bases. This CDR3 spans 14 amino acids. J gave up 2 bases and V 4 bases, and 2 bases lay outside the gene matches. Germline lookup yields CDR1 MNHEY and CDR2 SVGAGI. The CDR3 nucleotides read TGTGCCAGCAGTTGGACTAGCGAACAAGAGACCCAGTACTTC. Amino acid sequence: CASSWTSEQETQYF.

This clone turned up a few times. This sequence joins TRBV7-2 and TRBJ2-1; D unclear. The CDR3 runs to 13 residues. The V and J ends lost 4 bases and 5 bases respectively, with 9 bases between them. The germline V gene has CDR1 SGHTA and CDR2 FQGNSA. CDR3 region: CASSSDSHNEQFF. The CDR3 DNA is TGTGCCAGCAGCTCTGACTCGCACAATGAGCAGTTCTTC.

This clone was observed a few times. CDR3 amino acids: CATSRDLNRVNYGYTF. Written as DNA, the CDR3 is TGTGCCACCAGCAGAGATCTGAACAGGGTTAACTATGGCTACACCTTC. The chain uses TRBV15 and TRBJ1-2, with D perhaps TRBD1 (6 bases). Germline CDR1 reads LNHNV; CDR2 reads YYDKDF (reference sequence). Trimming removed 0 bases at V and 1 base at J, with 12 bases between. The CDR3 contains 16 residues.

This clone was detected only once. The chain uses TRBV29-1 and TRBJ1-2; D not resolved. This CDR3 has 12 amino acids. Germline V gene sequence: CDR1 SQVTM, CDR2 ANQGSEA. The germline V and J ends were trimmed by 7 bases and 8 bases, with 17 bases remaining between them. The chain's CDR3 is CSALTEVFGYTF. The CDR3 coding sequence is TGCAGCGCCTTGACTGAGGTGTTCGGCTACACCTTC.

J is TRBJ1-2 and V is TRBV5-1; 7 bases align to TRBD1. The CDR3 runs to 13 residues. Germline CDR1 and CDR2: SGHRS and YFSETQ. V shed 9 bases, J shed 2 bases, and the junction held 7 bases outside the gene matches. The CDR3 coding sequence is TGCGCCACAAACCCAGGGGGAAACTATGGCTACACCTTC. Its translation: CATNPGGNYGYTF.

The rearrangement links TRBV7-2 to TRBJ2-5; 7 nucleotides align to TRBD2. The CDR3 totals 13 residues. The V gene's germline CDR1 is SGHTA and CDR2 FQGNSA. Trimming removed 3 bases from V and 4 bases from J; junction bases left unmatched: 2. The DNA for the CDR3 is TGTGCCAGCAGCTTGTTAGCGGGAGAGACCCAGTACTTC. It is translated as CASSLLAGETQYF.

This chain uses TRBV5-4 with TRBJ2-5; a possible D gene is TRBD2 (5 bases). This CDR3 has 14 amino acids. Germline V gives CDR1 SGHNT, CDR2 YYREEE (reference sequence). The V end was cut by 4 bases, the J end by 2 bases, with 12 bases between. The CDR3 nucleotides read TGTGCCAGCAGCCGAACTAGTATTCAAGAGACCCAGTACTTC. Translation gives CASSRTSIQETQYF.

V gene TRBV7-2 combines with J gene TRBJ1-5; D remains unclear. V dropped 9 bases and J dropped 0 bases, with 9 bases sitting between them. CDR3 length: 13 amino acids. Germline V lookup: CDR1 SGHTA, CDR2 FQGNSA. This CDR3 reads CASSFYSNQPQHF. In DNA form, the CDR3 reads TGTGCCAGTTCGTTTTATAGCAATCAGCCCCAGCATTTT.

The chain has TRBV7-2 and TRBJ2-1; 10 bases align to TRBD2. The CDR3 loop spans 15 amino acids. V gave up 1 base and J gave up 7 bases; unmatched junction bases: 4. Germline CDR1 SGHTA, CDR2 FQGNSA. CDR3 nucleotides: TGTGCCAGCAGCTTAGGGTCTAGCGGGAGTAATGAGCAGTTCTTC. Its translation is CASSLGSSGSNEQFF.

The CDR3 sequence: CASREQGSGYEQYF. The CDR3 nucleotides read TGTGCCAGCAGGGAACAGGGCAGCGGCTACGAGCAGTACTTC. The chain couples TRBV28 to TRBJ2-7; TRBD1 is a possible D gene (6 bases). The ends were cut back, 6 bases at V and 3 bases at J, with 15 bases in the middle. The CDR3 loop spans 14 amino acids. Germline V gives CDR1 MDHEN, CDR2 SYDVKM. Drawing the rest from reference TRBV28 and TRBJ2-7, the complete variable domain is DVKVTQSSRYLVKRTGEKVFLECVQDMDHENMFWYRQDPGLGLRLIYFSYDVKMKEKGDIPEGYSVSREKKERFSLILESASTNQTSMYLCASREQGSGYEQYFGPGTRLTVT.

The rearrangement links TRBV24-1 to TRBJ1-2; 8 bases match TRBD1. Germline V gene sequence: CDR1 KGHDR, CDR2 SFDVKD. This CDR3 spans 14 amino acids. J gave up 5 bases and V 4 bases, and 5 bases lay outside the gene matches. CDR3 nucleotides: TGTGCCACCAGTGACGGGACAGGAGAATATGGCTACACCTTC. Its protein product is CATSDGTGEYGYTF.

The chain employs TRBV28 and TRBJ1-3; D remains unclear. Trimming shortened V by 5 bases and J by 0 bases, and 8 bases separated the two germline ends. CDR3 length: 14 amino acids. Germline lookup yields CDR1 MDHEN and CDR2 SYDVKM. CDR3 in amino acids: CASSDLSSGNTIYF. The CDR3 DNA sequence: TGTGCCAGCAGTGATCTGAGCTCTGGAAACACCATATATTTT.

The CDR3 region has the DNA TGTGCCACCCAGGGACTCTTCTTCTACAATGAGCAGTTCTTC. Protein: CATQGLFFYNEQFF. This chain links TRBV6-5 with TRBJ2-1; D may be TRBD2 (6 bases). Trimming took 10 bases from V and 3 from J, leaving 16 bases between them. The CDR3 sequence is 14 residues long. Germline-derived CDR1 and CDR2 are MNHEY and SVGAGI.

The chain has TRBV2 and TRBJ1-6; 8 bases are a match to TRBD1. The junction had 4 bases not matched to a gene; V was cut back by 4 bases and J by 2 bases. CDR1 is SNHLY and CDR2 is FYNNEI in the germline V gene. This CDR3 has 16 residues. DNA for the CDR3: TGTGCCAGCAGTGTTGACAGGGGCACCTATAATTCACCCCTCCACTTT. The encoded protein is CASSVDRGTYNSPLHF. Using reference TRBV2 and TRBJ1-6 for the parts outside the CDR3, the full variable domain is EPEVTQTPSHQVTQMGQEVILRCVPISNHLYFYWYRQILGQKVEFLVSFYNNEISEKSEIFDDQFSVERPDGSNFTLKIRSTKLEDSAMYFCASSVDRGTYNSPLHFGNGTRLTVT.

The V gene is TRBV2, the J gene TRBJ1-3; D is ambiguous. The CDR3 spans 13 residues. CDR1 is SNHLY and CDR2 is FYNNEI in the germline V gene. Trimming pared 9 bases from V and 2 bases from J, leaving 11 bases between. The CDR3 DNA is TGTGCCAGGCAGACGGTAGCTGGAAACACCATATATTTT. Its protein is CARQTVAGNTIYF. Complete variable domain (other parts from reference TRBV2 and TRBJ1-3): EPEVTQTPSHQVTQMGQEVILRCVPISNHLYFYWYRQILGQKVEFLVSFYNNEISEKSEIFDDQFSVERPDGSNFTLKIRSTKLEDSAMYFCARQTVAGNTIYFGEGSWLTVV.

This clone was recorded only once. This chain's CDR3 is CSVEFLAGEQFF. The CDR3 DNA sequence: TGCAGCGTTGAATTTTTAGCGGGAGAGCAGTTCTTC. The rearrangement joins TRBV29-1 to TRBJ2-1; 8 bases are shared with TRBD2. The CDR3 is 12 amino acids. The V gene end was trimmed by 2 bases and the J gene end by 10 bases; junction bases not matched to a gene: 4. Germline assignment: CDR1 SQVTM and CDR2 ANQGSEA.

The chain couples TRBV5-1 to TRBJ1-1, with D possibly being TRBD1 (5 bases). Trimming left V 4 bases short and J 4 bases short, with 14 bases between. CDR3 length equals 14 residues. Germline loops: CDR1 SGHRS, CDR2 YFSETQ. In DNA form, the CDR3 reads TGCGCCAGCAGCGGGGGAGGTCTGGGCACTGAAGCTTTCTTT. Translated, it gives CASSGGGLGTEAFF.